This TCR beta chain comes out of a study of cytomegalovirus exposure and HLA in healthy donors. Study information: In an early release, HLA-typed donors contributed some 88 million unique TCR sequences.

Vbeta (60) and Jbeta (13) primers were used in the PCR. The data were produced by immunoSEQ multiplex PCR, yet TCRdb's version contains in-frame clones alone and is incomplete. This sample carries 150,000 to 200,000 clones, about 80% of them seen once, and the ten largest clones take 4% to 6%. Whole-study findings and limits: According to the study, 160 or so TCR beta chains were cytomegalovirus-associated.

The donors (healthy individuals) were bone marrow donors. Concerning this clone: Its matching antigen is unknown.

This CDR3 region has 16 residues. The germline CDR1 and CDR2 sequences are ENHRY and SYGVKD. Between the trimmed V and J ends, which lost 0 bases and 2 bases, there was a span of 13 bases. The chain employs TRBV10-3 and TRBJ1-2, with D perhaps TRBD1 (6 bases). This receptor was taken from a man between 18 and 29 years old in good health and CMV-seronegative. Sample: PBMCs. The CDR3 bases are TGTGCCATCAGTGAGTCCTCCAGGGGCCCCAACTATGGCTACACCTTC. Its protein product is CAISESSRGPNYGYTF.